The clone carrying this T cell receptor beta chain was seen a few times. This record belongs to a study of T cells after yellow fever vaccination. This CDR3 has 13 residues. In germline, CDR1 is SGHNT, CDR2 YYREEE (reference sequence). V was pared by 4 bases and J by 6 bases, with 14 bases between. TCRdb itself ran the 5' RACE reads through MiXCR, one entry per CDR3 protein. The data hold 150,000 to 200,000 distinct CDR3 sequences, with roughly 6.4% observed a single time. The source is a man aged 18 to 35 who received the YFV17D yellow fever vaccine. This sequence joins TRBV5-4 and TRBJ2-7, with a weak D call TRBD1 (6 bases). The starting material was CD4+ T cells sorted from PBMCs, obtained on the day of the first yellow fever vaccination. The CDR3 nucleotides are TGTGCCAGCAGCACTGACAGGTTCACCGAGCAGTACTTC. This gives the protein CASSTDRFTEQYF.